The rows below give T cell receptor beta chains drawn from one sample of a study of blood T cell repertoires in COVID-19. TCRdb's copy holds only in-frame clones and misses some; the assay was immunoSEQ multiplex PCR. The table has over 130,000 clones, over 70% seen once. The sample consisted of PBMCs or T cells enriched from blood (not recorded which). Source of these receptors: a man between 50 and 59 years old in a cohort exposed to, infected with or recovered from COVID-19 (not recorded which). Each CDR3 is given with its conserved first and last residue. D genes are given only for firm matches. Some rows mark clone size as missing; the rest say once, few, many or name a class of expanded clone.

clone size | CDR3 length | D gene | J gene | V gene | CDR3 protein | CDR3 DNA
NA | 16 | TRBD2 | TRBJ2-5 | TRBV3-1/TRBV3-2 | CASTNSRLAGVETQYF | TGTGCCAGCACCAACAGTAGACTAGCGGGAGTAGAGACCCAGTACTTC
NA | 14 | NA | TRBJ2-2 | TRBV28 | CASSFWQNTGELFF | TGTGCCAGCAGTTTTTGGCAGAACACCGGGGAGCTGTTTTTT
NA | 16 | TRBD1 | TRBJ2-2 | TRBV2 | CASNQYRGPHTGELFF | TGTGCCAGCAACCAATACAGGGGACCTCACACCGGGGAGCTGTTTTTT
NA | 12 | NA | TRBJ2-5 | TRBV11-2 | CASSGLWGTQYF | TGTGCCAGCAGCGGACTCTGGGGGACCCAGTACTTC
NA | 14 | NA | TRBJ1-1 | TRBV10-3 | CAISEYTGLTEAFF | TGTGCCATCAGTGAGTACACAGGGTTAACTGAAGCTTTCTTT
many | 16 | NA | TRBJ2-3 | TRBV24-1 | CATSEIRGTSTDTQYF | TGTGCCACCAGTGAGATCCGCGGCACTAGCACAGATACGCAGTATTTT
NA | 14 | TRBD2 | TRBJ2-1 | TRBV11-3 | CASSLNGGGTEQFF | TGTGCCAGCAGTCTCAACGGGGGGGGAACTGAGCAGTTCTTC
NA | 13 | NA | TRBJ2-2 | TRBV9 | CASSVRVVGELFF | TGTGCCAGCAGCGTCAGGGTTGTCGGGGAGCTGTTTTTT
NA | 15 | TRBD1 | TRBJ2-7 | TRBV30 | CAWNLDGTGGDEQYF | TGTGCCTGGAACTTGGATGGGACAGGGGGCGACGAGCAGTACTTC
NA | 15 | TRBD1 | TRBJ1-2 | TRBV6-2/TRBV6-3 | CASSYVPQGAYGYTF | TGTGCCAGCAGTTACGTCCCTCAGGGGGCTTACGGCTACACCTTC
few | 13 | NA | TRBJ1-1 | TRBV12-5 | CASNRGVNTEAFF | TGTGCTAGTAATCGGGGGGTTAACACTGAAGCTTTCTTT
NA | 16 | TRBD2 | TRBJ2-2 | TRBV9 | CASSARLSGGAGELFF | TGTGCCAGCAGCGCACGTCTTAGCGGGGGGGCCGGGGAGCTGTTTTTT
NA | 13 | TRBD1 | TRBJ2-1 | TRBV19 | CASNPDRGTEQFF | TGTGCCAGTAACCCGGACAGGGGAACTGAGCAGTTCTTC
once | 15 | TRBD2 | TRBJ2-4 | TRBV7-2 | CASSSLTSGGNIQYF | TGTGCCAGCAGCTCCTTGACTAGCGGGGGAAACATTCAGTACTTC
NA | 14 | TRBD1 | TRBJ2-1 | TRBV7-8 | CASSQGAGGNEQFF | TGTGCCAGCAGCCAGGGGGCAGGGGGCAATGAGCAGTTCTTC
NA | 14 | TRBD1 | TRBJ2-7 | TRBV19 | CASRLDRSSYEQYF | TGTGCCAGTAGGTTGGACAGGTCTTCCTACGAGCAGTACTTC
NA | 16 | NA | TRBJ2-3 | TRBV6-1 | CASSELEGRGTDTQYF | TGTGCCAGCAGTGAATTGGAGGGTCGGGGCACAGATACGCAGTATTTT
NA | 15 | NA | TRBJ1-5 | TRBV5-1 | CASSLEGGPYQPQHF | TGCGCCAGCAGCTTGGAGGGGGGGCCGTATCAGCCCCAGCATTTT
NA | 15 | TRBD2 | TRBJ2-1 | TRBV27 | CASSLVAGSYNEQFF | TGTGCCAGCAGTTTAGTAGCGGGCTCCTACAATGAGCAGTTCTTC
NA | 14 | TRBD1 | TRBJ2-5 | TRBV2 | CASSRQGNQETQYF | TGTGCCAGCAGCCGACAGGGTAACCAAGAGACCCAGTACTTC
NA | 16 | TRBD1 | TRBJ2-2 | TRBV18 | CASSPQGALNTGELFF | TGTGCCAGCTCACCACAGGGGGCCCTGAACACCGGGGAGCTGTTTTTT
NA | 15 | NA | TRBJ2-4 | TRBV9 | CASSAGYLAQDIQYF | TGTGCCAGCAGCGCAGGGTACTTGGCCCAGGACATTCAGTACTTC
NA | 16 | NA | TRBJ2-5 | TRBV9 | CASSVGASPRQETQYF | TGTGCCAGCAGCGTAGGTGCTAGCCCACGGCAAGAGACCCAGTACTTC
NA | 11 | NA | TRBJ2-7 | TRBV7-2 | CASFHQGMQYF | TGTGCCAGCTTCCACCAGGGGATGCAGTACTTC
NA | 14 | NA | TRBJ2-1 | TRBV5-6 | CASSLVASYNEQFF | TGTGCCAGCAGCTTGGTAGCATCGTACAATGAGCAGTTCTTC
NA | 11 | TRBD1 | TRBJ1-2 | TRBV12-5 | CASGQDRNSAF | TGTGCTAGTGGACAGGACAGGAATTCGGCCTTC
NA | 14 | TRBD1 | TRBJ2-5 | TRBV10-1 | CASSAGTGQETQYF | TGCGCCAGCAGTGCAGGGACAGGCCAAGAGACCCAGTACTTC
NA | 15 | NA | TRBJ1-5 | TRBV30 | CAWSVAGISNQPQHF | TGTGCCTGGAGTGTAGCGGGGATTAGCAATCAGCCCCAGCATTTT
NA | 14 | TRBD1 | TRBJ1-2 | TRBV2 | CASTGTGGNYGYTF | TGTGCCAGCACCGGGACAGGGGGTAACTATGGCTACACCTTC
many | 17 | TRBD1 | TRBJ2-5 | TRBV9 | CASSVATGTGVLETQYF | TGTGCCAGCAGCGTAGCTACGGGGACAGGGGTTCTGGAGACCCAGTACTTC
few | 12 | NA | TRBJ1-1 | TRBV2 | CASSEPDFEAFF | TGTGCCAGCAGTGAACCCGACTTTGAAGCTTTCTTT
NA | 11 | NA | TRBJ1-3 | TRBV30 | CAWSVQNTIYF | TGTGCCTGGAGTGTTCAAAACACCATATATTTT
NA | 15 | NA | TRBJ2-3 | TRBV11-2 | CASSLERGATDTQYF | TGTGCCAGCAGCTTAGAAAGGGGCGCAACAGATACGCAGTATTTT
NA | 19 | NA | TRBJ2-4 | TRBV4-1 | CASSQDGLQGGGAKNIQYF | TGCGCCAGCAGCCAAGATGGACTACAGGGCGGGGGAGCCAAAAACATTCAGTACTTC
NA | 13 | NA | TRBJ2-1 | TRBV5-1 | CASSWSRGDEQFF | TGCGCCAGCAGCTGGTCCAGGGGGGATGAGCAGTTCTTC
NA | 14 | NA | TRBJ2-7 | TRBV5-1 | CASSFPGSSYEQYF | TGCGCCAGCAGCTTTCCGGGGAGCTCCTACGAGCAGTACTTC
NA | 14 | NA | TRBJ1-4 | TRBV6-5 | CASSYSVAGVGLFF | TGTGCCAGCAGTTACTCGGTAGCGGGTGTCGGACTGTTTTTT
NA | 15 | TRBD1 | TRBJ1-1 | TRBV5-6 | CASSGQTGWGTEAFF | TGTGCCAGCAGCGGACAGACAGGGTGGGGCACTGAAGCTTTCTTT
few | 13 | TRBD2 | TRBJ2-1 | TRBV12-3/TRBV12-4 | CASLTGGGNEQFF | TGTGCCAGCCTAACTGGCGGGGGAAATGAGCAGTTCTTC
NA | 11 | NA | TRBJ1-3 | TRBV7-9 | CATGSEGTIYF | TGTGCCACCGGCTCGGAGGGCACCATATATTTT
NA | 13 | NA | TRBJ1-2 | TRBV6-2/TRBV6-3 | CASSIQGDYGYTF | TGTGCCAGCAGTATTCAAGGAGACTATGGCTACACCTTC
NA | 14 | NA | TRBJ1-5 | TRBV3-1/TRBV3-2 | CASSRQGSNQPQHF | TGTGCCAGCAGCCGCCAGGGAAGCAATCAGCCCCAGCATTTT
NA | 13 | NA | TRBJ1-2 | TRBV7-9 | CASSLPAGYGYTF | TGTGCCAGCAGCTTACCTGCGGGCTATGGCTACACCTTC
NA | 17 | NA | TRBJ1-5 | TRBV7-9 | CASSLTPRVSALQPQHF | TGTGCCAGCAGCTTAACCCCCCGGGTTTCAGCCCTCCAGCCCCAGCATTTT
NA | 19 | NA | TRBJ1-1 | TRBV21-1 | CASSKGSCGDQQGNTEAFF | TGTGCCAGCAGCAAAGGTTCGTGTGGGGATCAACAGGGAAACACTGAAGCTTTCTTT
NA | 13 | NA | TRBJ2-7 | TRBV2 | CASSSGNSYEQYF | TGTGCCAGCAGTAGCGGTAACTCCTACGAGCAGTACTTC
once | 15 | NA | TRBJ2-7 | TRBV19 | CASSPGDGGSYEQYF | TGTGCCAGTAGTCCCGGTGACGGCGGCTCCTACGAGCAGTACTTC
NA | 16 | NA | TRBJ2-1 | TRBV9 | CASSAPVLAGVVEQFF | TGTGCCAGCAGCGCTCCAGTACTAGCTGGGGTCGTTGAGCAGTTCTTC
NA | 15 | NA | TRBJ1-2 | TRBV7-2 | CASSSENRAHYGYTF | TGTGCCAGCAGCTCCGAAAACAGGGCCCACTATGGCTACACCTTC
NA | 15 | TRBD1 | TRBJ1-2 | TRBV6-5 | CASSYSAGGSWGYTF | TGTGCCAGCAGTTACTCGGCAGGGGGCTCTTGGGGCTACACCTTC
NA | 16 | TRBD2 | TRBJ2-2 | TRBV7-2 | CASGEIAGGNTGELFF | TGTGCCAGCGGAGAAATAGCGGGGGGGAACACCGGGGAGCTGTTTTTT
NA | 15 | TRBD1 | TRBJ2-7 | TRBV3-1/TRBV3-2 | CASSQDVTGRDEQYF | TGTGCCAGCAGCCAAGACGTGACAGGGCGAGACGAGCAGTACTTC
few | 10 | TRBD2 | TRBJ2-1 | TRBV3-1/TRBV3-2 | CASAGDEQFF | TGTGCCAGCGCGGGGGATGAGCAGTTCTTC
NA | 16 | TRBD1 | TRBJ1-3 | TRBV5-5 | CASSFDRDRGDNTIYF | TGTGCCAGCAGCTTCGACCGGGACAGGGGCGACAACACCATATATTTT
NA | 14 | TRBD1 | TRBJ2-1 | TRBV9 | CASSGQGLGNEQFF | TGTGCCAGCAGCGGACAGGGCTTGGGCAATGAGCAGTTCTTC
NA | 18 | TRBD2 | TRBJ2-2 | TRBV5-1 | CASSLGSGLAGAAGELFF | TGCGCCAGCAGCTTGGGTTCGGGACTAGCGGGAGCCGCCGGGGAGCTGTTTTTT
NA | 15 | TRBD1 | TRBJ2-7 | TRBV5-4 | CASSLADRGNYEQYF | TGTGCCAGCAGCTTGGCCGACAGGGGGAACTACGAGCAGTACTTC
NA | 14 | NA | TRBJ2-3 | TRBV7-3 | CASSLNGNPDTQYF | TGTGCCAGCAGCTTAAACGGGAACCCAGATACGCAGTATTTT
NA | 15 | NA | TRBJ2-5 | TRBV9 | CASSVVAGNEETQYF | TGTGCCAGCAGCGTAGTGGCAGGGAATGAGGAGACCCAGTACTTC
NA | 13 | TRBD1 | TRBJ1-2 | TRBV27 | CASSLQGAAGYTF | TGTGCCAGCAGTTTACAGGGGGCGGCAGGCTACACCTTC